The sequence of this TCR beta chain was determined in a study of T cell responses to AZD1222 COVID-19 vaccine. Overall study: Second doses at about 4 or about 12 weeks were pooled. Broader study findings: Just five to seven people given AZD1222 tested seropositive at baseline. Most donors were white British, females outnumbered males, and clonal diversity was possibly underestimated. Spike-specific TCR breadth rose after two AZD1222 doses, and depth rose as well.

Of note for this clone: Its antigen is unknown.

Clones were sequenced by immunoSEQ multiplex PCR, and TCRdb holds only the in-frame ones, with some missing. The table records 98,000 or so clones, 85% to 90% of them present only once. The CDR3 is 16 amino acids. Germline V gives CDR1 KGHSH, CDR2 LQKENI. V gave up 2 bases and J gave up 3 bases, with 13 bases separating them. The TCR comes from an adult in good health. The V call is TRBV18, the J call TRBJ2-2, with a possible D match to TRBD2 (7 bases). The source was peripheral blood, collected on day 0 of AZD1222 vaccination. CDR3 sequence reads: CASSPAAGAYTGELFF. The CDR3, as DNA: TGTGCCAGCTCACCAGCGGCGGGGGCTTACACCGGGGAGCTGTTTTTT.